The TCR beta chain described here comes from a study of T cell responses to AZD1222 COVID-19 vaccine. General study results and limits: Repertoire sampling happened only post peak T cell response. Among AZD1222 vaccinees, only five or six were seropositive at baseline. Among the donors, most were white British and more were female, and clonal diversity was possibly underestimated. When two AZD1222 doses had been given, Spike-specific TCR breadth and depth rose.

Assay: immunoSEQ multiplex PCR; the TCRdb copy retains only in-frame clones and omits some. This sample has over 35,000 clones; around 77% occur once, and the top ten carry roughly 20%. The CDR3 is 14 amino acids. Germline V lookup: CDR1 MNHNS, CDR2 SASEGT. The V end was cut by 1 base, the J end by 7 bases, with 11 bases between. As to this clone: What it binds is not known.

This sample comprised peripheral blood, obtained 28 days after the second dose of the MenACWY control vaccine. The V gene is TRBV6-1, the J gene TRBJ1-5, with D perhaps matching TRBD1 (5 bases). This receptor was taken from an adult who received the MenACWY meningococcal vaccine as a control. In nucleotides, the CDR3 is TGTGCCAGCAGTGAAGGGGGGGAGTTGCAGCCCCAGCATTTT. Translation: CASSEGGELQPQHF.